The sequence of this T cell receptor (beta chain) was determined in a study of cytomegalovirus exposure and HLA in healthy donors. Study outcomes and limitations: Immune exposure information comprised only CMV serostatus. Cytomegalovirus association was assigned to more than 150 TCR beta chains.

To note about this clone: The antigen is unknown.

The primer mix had 60 Vbeta and 13 Jbeta primers. Here immunoSEQ multiplex PCR was the method, and the copy in TCRdb shows in-frame clones only, minus some. The table has around 100,000 clones, roughly 74% seen once. Germline V gene sequence: CDR1 SGHRS, CDR2 YFSETQ. V gave up 2 bases and J gave up 4 bases; unmatched junction bases: 12. There are 19 residues in the CDR3. The sequence was collected from a woman in her thirties or forties in good health and CMV-seronegative. Sequences were obtained from PBMCs. The chain recombines TRBV5-1 with TRBJ2-3; 14 bases are shared with TRBD2. In DNA, the CDR3 is TGCGCCAGCAGCTTTACTACGACTAGCGGGGGGGCAGCGGCAGATACGCAGTATTTT. This encodes CASSFTTTSGGAAADTQYF.